These 8 T cell receptor beta chains share one sample of origin, sequenced in a study of blood T cell repertoires in COVID-19. Data came from immunoSEQ multiplex PCR; TCRdb stores just in-frame clones and leaves some out. The sample records 250,000 or so clones, about 90% being singletons. The sequencing sample was made of peripheral blood. The receptors here all came from a woman aged 55-70 years with acute or convalescent COVID-19.

This clone was found a few times. The chain carries TRBV11-2 and TRBJ1-1; no clear D gene. The CDR3 spans 14 residues. Trimming left V 0 bases short and J 1 base short, with 6 bases between. CDR1 and CDR2 from the germline V gene are SGHAT and FQNNGV. The CDR3 loop is CASSLDWQNTEAFF. The CDR3 bases are TGTGCCAGCAGCTTAGATTGGCAGAACACTGAAGCTTTCTTT.

There are a few counts of this clone. This sequence joins TRBV5-8 and TRBJ2-1; D perhaps matches TRBD2 (5 bases). Trimming took 4 bases from V and 5 from J, leaving 19 bases between them. CDR3 length: 16 residues. Germline CDR1 and CDR2: SGHTS and YDEGEE. DNA of the CDR3: TGTGCCAGCAGCCCTGGAAGGACTCTGCGACACAATGAGCAGTTCTTC. Its protein product is CASSPGRTLRHNEQFF.

J is TRBJ2-5 and V is TRBV5-1; D is unresolved. This CDR3 has 14 residues. Trimming removed 5 bases at V and 0 bases at J, with 11 bases between. CDR1 is SGHRS and CDR2 is YFSETQ in the germline V gene. The CDR3 region is CASRPELYQETQYF. CDR3 nucleotides: TGCGCCAGCAGACCTGAGCTGTACCAAGAGACCCAGTACTTC.

Concerning this clone: This sample includes further DNA sequences coding for the same CDR3. The CDR3 reads CSASRYEQYF. The CDR3 DNA sequence: TGCAGTGCCTCTCGCTACGAGCAGTACTTC. The chain combines TRBV20-1 with TRBJ2-7, with D uncertain. Germline lookup yields CDR1 DFQATT and CDR2 SNEGSKA (reference sequence). V lost 6 bases and J lost 3, with 6 bases in between. This CDR3 is 10 amino acids long.

The chain joins TRBV5-1 to TRBJ2-1; TRBD2 aligns across 12 bases. The germline V gene encodes CDR1 SGHRS and CDR2 YFSETQ. This CDR3 has 16 amino acids. The ends lost 4 bases at V and 4 bases at J; junction bases unmatched: 6. The chain's CDR3 is CASSPRLAGGYNEQFF. DNA for the CDR3: TGCGCCAGCAGCCCGCGGCTAGCGGGAGGGTACAATGAGCAGTTCTTC.

The V call is TRBV7-2, the J call TRBJ1-6; 9 bases agree with TRBD1. The CDR3 totals 15 residues. Germline CDR1 is SGHTA and CDR2 is FQGNSA. Trimming at V came to 4 bases and at J to 10 bases, leaving 8 bases not matched to a gene. CDR3 sequence (DNA): TGTGCCAGCAGCTCCATACAGGGGGCCCTGTCACCCCTCCACTTT. It encodes CASSSIQGALSPLHF.

The chain carries TRBV11-2 and TRBJ2-5, with D unclear. The CDR3 has 15 amino acids. The germline V and J ends were trimmed by 4 bases and 1 base, with 13 bases remaining between them. Germline V gene sequence: CDR1 SGHAT, CDR2 FQNNGV. This chain's CDR3 is CASSSILASQETQYF. In nucleotides, the CDR3 is TGTGCCAGCAGCTCCATATTAGCTTCCCAAGAGACCCAGTACTTC.

V usage is TRBV5-8 and J usage is TRBJ1-5; weak D call: TRBD1 (5 bases). With 4 bases removed from V and 0 bases from J, the gap between germline ends came to 11 bases. The CDR3 runs to 15 residues. Germline CDR1 SGHTS, CDR2 YDEGEE. The CDR3 DNA reads TGTGCCAGCAGCCCGCAGGGATATAGCAATCAGCCCCAGCATTTT. It codes for CASSPQGYSNQPQHF.